These 8 T cell receptor beta chains share one sample of origin, sequenced in a study of blood T cells in healthy people across ages. A J-beta primer mix and a sample-barcoded 5' primer were used in a second PCR of roughly 7 to 12 cycles. One entry per CDR3 protein, called by TCRdb with MiXCR from the 5' RACE reads. Of 500,000 to 700,000 distinct CDR3 sequences in the sample, approximately 30% were seen once. The sample was blood. These receptor sequences come from a woman older than 75 in good health.

Points on this clonotype: Its ends do not fully match the called genes, so a read error is possible. This chain links TRBV5-1 with TRBJ1-3; D is undetermined. The CDR3 spans 14 residues. CDR1 SGHRS and CDR2 YFSETQ come from the germline V gene. The CDR3 coding sequence is TGTGCCAGCAGCTTAGGAACCTCTGGAAACACCATATATTTT. Translated, it gives CASSLGTSGNTIYF.

Regarding this clonotype: A much larger clonotype is one base distant, so this may be a read error. J is TRBJ2-7 and V is TRBV5-8; D is undetermined. The length of the CDR3 is 13 residues. From germline, CDR1 is SGHTS and CDR2 YDEGEE. The DNA for the CDR3 is TGTGCCAACAGCTTCTTGAACTCCTACGAGCAGTACTTC. It translates to CANSFLNSYEQYF. Full variable domain (missing parts from reference TRBV5-8 and TRBJ2-7): EAGVTQSPTHLIKTRGQQATLRCSPISGHTSVYWYQQALGLGLQFLLWYDEGEERNRGNFPPRFSGRQFPNYSSELNVNALELEDSALYLCANSFLNSYEQYFGPGTRLTVT.

This sequence joins TRBV5-1 and TRBJ2-5, with TRBD1 matching over 9 bases. Per germline, CDR1 SGHRS and CDR2 YFSETQ. The CDR3 totals 15 residues. V shed 3 bases and J 2 bases; nucleotides not matched to a gene: 5. The CDR3 DNA is TGCGCCAGCAGCTACGGGACAGGGAGACAAGAGACCCAGTACTTC. Its protein product is CASSYGTGRQETQYF.

This clonotype was observed once. J is TRBJ2-5 and V is TRBV20-1, with D unresolved. The CDR3 loop spans 11 amino acids. V lost 8 bases to trimming and J lost 2 bases, with 9 bases between them. Germline CDR1 reads DFQATT; CDR2 reads SNEGSKA (reference sequence). CDR3: CSFPKQETQYF. DNA of the CDR3: TGCAGTTTTCCCAAACAAGAGACCCAGTACTTC.

The J gene is TRBJ2-2, the V gene TRBV7-2; TRBD2 aligns across 8 bases. Germline CDR1 is SGHTA and CDR2 is FQGNSA. This CDR3 is built from 14 residues. The ends lost 4 bases at V and 11 bases at J; junction bases unmatched: 9. CDR3 residues: CASSSRGGPGELFF. CDR3 DNA sequence: TGTGCCAGCAGCTCCCGCGGGGGGCCTGGAGAGCTGTTTTTT. The variable domain in full, completed from reference TRBV7-2 and TRBJ2-2, reads GAGVSQSPSNKVTEKGKDVELRCDPISGHTALYWYRQSLGQGLEFLIYFQGNSAPDKSGLPSDRFSAERTGGSVSTLTIQRTQQEDSAVYLCASSSRGGPGELFFGEGSRLTVL.

This clonotype appeared many times. This chain links TRBV20-1 with TRBJ2-5; maybe TRBD2 (5 bases). In germline, CDR1 is DFQATT, CDR2 SNEGSKA (reference sequence). The V end was cut by 5 bases, the J end by 9 bases, with 16 bases between. The CDR3 sequence is 12 residues long. The CDR3 reads CSARGPMSSQYF. As DNA, the CDR3 is TGCAGTGCTCGAGGGCCCATGAGTTCCCAGTACTTC.

This clonotype occurred a few times. A much bigger clone sits one base away, suggesting this may be a read error. The rearrangement links TRBV7-2 to TRBJ2-7, with 8 bases fitting TRBD1. Trimming cost V 5 bases and J 3 bases; bases outside gene matches: 9. The CDR3 loop spans 15 amino acids. The germline gives CDR1 SGHTA, CDR2 FQGNSA. The CDR3 spells CASSLAGGSCYEQYF. CDR3 in DNA: TGTGCCAGCAGCCTGGCAGGGGGCTCCTGCTACGAGCAGTACTTC. Together with reference TRBV7-2 and TRBJ2-7, the CDR3 gives the full variable domain: GAGVSQSPSNKVTEKGKDVELRCDPISGHTALYWYRQSLGQGLEFLIYFQGNSAPDKSGLPSDRFSAERTGGSVSTLTIQRTQQEDSAVYLCASSLAGGSCYEQYFGPGTRLTVT.

This clonotype was counted only a few times. The J gene is TRBJ1-5, the V gene TRBV20-1; D gene uncertain. The CDR3 is 17 residues long. Deletions cut 1 base from V and 2 bases from J, with 18 bases between. Germline V CDR1 and CDR2: DFQATT, SNEGSKA (reference sequence). The CDR3 here is CSARAPTEGMGNQPQHF. CDR3 sequence (DNA): TGCAGTGCTAGAGCACCCACCGAGGGCATGGGCAATCAGCCCCAGCATTTT.